The clone carrying this TCR beta chain was counted at least ten times. No antigen is known for it. The CDR3 totals 15 residues. The germline gives CDR1 SGHRS, CDR2 YFSETQ. V lost 2 bases and J 6 bases, leaving 17 bases between the germline ends. The data derive from a study of Graves' ophthalmopathy and Graves' hyperthyroidism. Whole-study results and caveats: Blood contained most expanded thyroid clonotypes exceeding 0.001 frequency.

As the starting material, over 9 ml of fresh peripheral blood yielded the PBMCs. From RNA, the CDR3 regions of TCR beta chains were amplified and sequenced. HTBI-primed RT-PCR formed the first round, and a multiplex PCR formed the second. TCRdb analysed the multiplex PCR reads with MiXCR anew, one entry per CDR3 protein. The repertoire holds 400,000 to 450,000 distinct CDR3 sequences, with roughly 20% as singletons. The TCR sequence derives from a woman younger than 30 with stable Graves' hyperthyroidism. The genes are TRBV5-1 and TRBJ2-5; TRBD2 is a possible D gene (6 bases). The sample comprised peripheral blood. This CDR3 is CASSFRELEIQTQYF. In nucleotides, the CDR3 is TGCGCCAGCAGCTTCCGGGAGCTGGAAATACAGACCCAGTACTTC.